These 4 T cell receptor beta chains were all obtained from the same sample, sequenced in a study of brain T cells in children with intractable seizures. Sequenced by immunoSEQ multiplex PCR; TCRdb stores in-frame clones only, minus some. The sample gives approximately 110,000 clones, roughly 92% of which show up once; 3.8% is in the top ten. Sequences were derived from peripheral blood, sampled at surgery. Source of these receptors: a boy in the first two years of life with hemimegalencephaly and intractable seizures.

The chain couples TRBV10-3 to TRBJ2-7; 13 bases align to TRBD2. The CDR3 loop spans 16 amino acids. Germline assignment: CDR1 ENHRY and CDR2 SYGVKD. The V segment lost 2 bases and the J segment 5 bases; nucleotides outside the gene matches: 6. In DNA, the CDR3 is TGTGCCATCAGTGAGACCGGACTAGCGGGAGCCCACGAGCAGTACTTC. It specifies CAISETGLAGAHEQYF.

This clone was observed a few times. V and J are TRBV11-3 and TRBJ2-5; D tentatively fits TRBD1 or TRBD2 (5 bases each). Germline V lookup: CDR1 SGHNT, CDR2 YENEEA. There are 13 residues in the CDR3. Trimming shortened V by 5 bases and J by 7 bases, and 14 bases separated the two germline ends. In nucleotides, the CDR3 is TGTGCCAGCAGCCCGGGACCCGAGTCGACCCAGTACTTC. Its translation: CASSPGPESTQYF.

The rearrangement joins TRBV28 to TRBJ2-6, with D possibly being TRBD2 (5 bases). Trimming removed 3 bases at V and 2 bases at J, with 8 bases between. This CDR3 is 15 amino acids long. From germline, CDR1 is MDHEN and CDR2 SYDVKM. For the CDR3, the DNA is TGTGCCAGCAGTTTTGTGGGAGCTGGGGCCAACGTCCTGACTTTC. As protein: CASSFVGAGANVLTF. Based on the CDR3 plus reference TRBV28 and TRBJ2-6, the full variable domain is DVKVTQSSRYLVKRTGEKVFLECVQDMDHENMFWYRQDPGLGLRLIYFSYDVKMKEKGDIPEGYSVSREKKERFSLILESASTNQTSMYLCASSFVGAGANVLTFGAGSRLTVL.

The chain employs TRBV7-6 and TRBJ1-4; 9 positions match TRBD1. The V gene end was trimmed by 2 bases and the J gene end by 8 bases; junction bases not matched to a gene: 9. There are 16 residues in the CDR3. Germline V CDR1 and CDR2: SGHVS, FNYEAQ. This CDR3 reads CASSLPRTGVREKLFF. CDR3 nucleotides: TGTGCCAGCAGCTTACCGCGGACAGGGGTTAGGGAAAAACTGTTTTTT. Drawing the rest from reference TRBV7-6 and TRBJ1-4, the complete variable domain is GAGVSQSPRYKVTKRGQDVALRCDPISGHVSLYWYRQALGQGPEFLTYFNYEAQQDKSGLPNDRFSAERPEGSISTLTIQRTEQRDSAMYRCASSLPRTGVREKLFFGSGTQLSVL.